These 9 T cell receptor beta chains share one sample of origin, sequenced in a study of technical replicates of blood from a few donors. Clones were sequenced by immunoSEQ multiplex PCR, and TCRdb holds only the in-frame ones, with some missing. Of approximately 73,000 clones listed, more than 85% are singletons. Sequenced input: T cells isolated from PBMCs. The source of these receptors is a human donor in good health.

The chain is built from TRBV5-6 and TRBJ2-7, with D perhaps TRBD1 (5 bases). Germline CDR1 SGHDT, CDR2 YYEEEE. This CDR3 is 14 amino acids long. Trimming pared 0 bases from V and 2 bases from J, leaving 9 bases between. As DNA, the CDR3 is TGTGCCAGCAGCTTGGGACAGTTGGCCTACGAGCAGTACTTC. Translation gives CASSLGQLAYEQYF.

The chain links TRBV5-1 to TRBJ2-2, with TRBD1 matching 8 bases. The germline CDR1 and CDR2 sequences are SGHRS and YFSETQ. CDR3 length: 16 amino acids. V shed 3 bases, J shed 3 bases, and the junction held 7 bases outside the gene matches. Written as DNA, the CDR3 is TGCGCCAGCAGCTCCTCAGAGACAGGGGACACCGGGGAGCTGTTTTTT. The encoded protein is CASSSSETGDTGELFF.

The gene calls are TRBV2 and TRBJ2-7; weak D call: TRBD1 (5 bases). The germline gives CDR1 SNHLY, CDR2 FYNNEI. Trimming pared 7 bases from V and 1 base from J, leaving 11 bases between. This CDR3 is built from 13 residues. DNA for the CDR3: TGTGCCAGCATAAGGGGTGGGTCCTACGAGCAGTACTTC. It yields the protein CASIRGGSYEQYF.

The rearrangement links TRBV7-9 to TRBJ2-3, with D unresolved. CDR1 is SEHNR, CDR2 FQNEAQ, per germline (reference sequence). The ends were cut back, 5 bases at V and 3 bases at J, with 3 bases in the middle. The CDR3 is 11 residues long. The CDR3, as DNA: TGTGCCAGCAGCCCAACAGATACGCAGTATTTT. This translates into CASSPTDTQYF.

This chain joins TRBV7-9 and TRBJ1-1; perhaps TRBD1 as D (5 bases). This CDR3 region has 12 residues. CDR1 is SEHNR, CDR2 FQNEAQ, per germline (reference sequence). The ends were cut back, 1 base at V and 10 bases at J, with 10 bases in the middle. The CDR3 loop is CASSLEGEGAFF. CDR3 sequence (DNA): TGTGCCAGCAGCTTAGAAGGGGAAGGAGCTTTCTTT. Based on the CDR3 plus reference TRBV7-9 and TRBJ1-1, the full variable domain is DTGVSQNPRHKITKRGQNVTFRCDPISEHNRLYWYRQTLGQGPEFLTYFQNEAQLEKSRLLSDRFSAERPKGSFSTLEIQRTEQGDSAMYLCASSLEGEGAFFGQGTRLTVV.

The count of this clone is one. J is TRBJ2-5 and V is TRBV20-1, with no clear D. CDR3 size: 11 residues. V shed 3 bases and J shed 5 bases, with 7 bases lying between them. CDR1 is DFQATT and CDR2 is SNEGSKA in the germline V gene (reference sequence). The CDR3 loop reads CSASESETQYF. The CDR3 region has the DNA TGCAGTGCTAGCGAGAGCGAGACCCAGTACTTC.

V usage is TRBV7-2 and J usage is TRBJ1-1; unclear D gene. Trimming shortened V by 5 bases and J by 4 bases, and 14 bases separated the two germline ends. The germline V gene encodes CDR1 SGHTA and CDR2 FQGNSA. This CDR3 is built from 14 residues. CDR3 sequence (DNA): TGTGCCAGCAGCCTATCCGGAGGTACCACTGAAGCTTTCTTT. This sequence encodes CASSLSGGTTEAFF.

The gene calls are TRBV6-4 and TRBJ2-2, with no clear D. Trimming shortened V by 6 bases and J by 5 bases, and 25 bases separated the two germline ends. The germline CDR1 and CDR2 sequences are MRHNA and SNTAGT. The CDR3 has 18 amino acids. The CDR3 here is CASSPELSFRLKTGELFF. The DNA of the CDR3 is TGTGCCAGCAGCCCTGAGCTCTCTTTCAGGCTAAAAACCGGGGAGCTGTTTTTT.

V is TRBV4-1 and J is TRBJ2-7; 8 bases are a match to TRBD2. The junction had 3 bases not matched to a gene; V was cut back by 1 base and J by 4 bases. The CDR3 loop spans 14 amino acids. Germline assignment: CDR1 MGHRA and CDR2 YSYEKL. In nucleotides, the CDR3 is TGCGCCAGCAGCCAAGTCACTAGCGGTTACGAGCAGTACTTC. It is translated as CASSQVTSGYEQYF.